The sequence of this T cell receptor (beta chain) was determined in a study of T cell responses to AZD1222 COVID-19 vaccine (TCRdb year 2021). About the full investigation: AZD1222 recipients whose second dose came at about 4 weeks and those whose second dose came at about 12 weeks were combined into one group, since spike-specific TCR depth and breadth did not differ between the two schedules. Enrollment into the trials was organized by age into subgroups of 18-55, 56-69 and 70-plus years, and those subgroups contained roughly 150, 30 and 60 TCR-sequenced participants, respectively. A total of approximately 240 trial participants underwent TCR sequencing, of whom some 210 received two doses of AZD1222 and about 25 received two doses of the MenACWY control vaccine. Study-level results and caveats: In the small 56-69-year group, the increase in depth fell short of significance, most likely because of low power. A significant rise in spike-specific TCR breadth and depth was observed after two AZD1222 doses relative to day 0 and relative to MenACWY recipients. Because no samples from the day 14 peak response were available, repertoires could be characterized only after the peak T cell response. Only a handful of AZD1222 recipients were SARS-CoV-2 seropositive at baseline, limiting conclusions about previously exposed vaccinees. CD4 TCRs associated with the vaccine covered the entire spike protein, and the dominant responses were in regions 160-218 and 743-854. Participants were mostly white British, with more females than males. The authors suggested clonal diversity may have been underestimated. Epitopes outside the regions mutated in the B.1.351 and B.1.1.7 variants were reportedly recognized by nearly half of the unique spike-specific TCRs.

About this clone: There is no known antigen for this receptor. Base qualities are not provided; no much larger clone lies one nucleotide away.

The CDR3 regions of human TCRbeta chains were analyzed by immunosequencing. The published analysis was carried out like this. TCRs in the repertoires were matched against a reference library of SARS-CoV-2-specific TCRs that had been generated with the MIRA antigen-specificity platform. Breadth was defined as the fraction of unique TCRs that were SARS-CoV-2-associated, and depth was defined as the fraction of total T cells that were SARS-CoV-2-associated. Each spike-specific TCR was assigned to its reactive spike region and to a CD4 or CD8 class using the MIRA data. Log10-transformed breadth and depth values were compared by one-way ANOVA with Sidak's multiple comparisons tests. TCRdb retrieved this table from immuneACCESS and kept in-frame rearrangements only. Not all clones are present; in checked studies, unresolved V genes account for under half, and no reason is known for the remainder. That table is the source of V, J and clone size, and D and trimming were worked out from the DNA. This sample is represented by 95,000 to 100,000 clones; roughly 84% of them were singletons. The leading ten clones occupy around 1.5% of the sample.

The time point label here, explained by the study, means: baseline before first vaccination. Vaccinee samples were obtained from the UK trials COV001 and COV002, which included a single-blind randomized controlled phase 2/3 trial of AZD1222 (ChAdOx1 nCoV-19) in healthy adults. For TCRbeta chain sequencing, PBMC samples were collected from trial participants at day 0 and at day 28 after the second dose. The sample was peripheral blood, taken on day 0 of AZD1222 vaccination. This TCR was sampled from an adult in good health.

This receptor carries the CDR3 CSVEGTGEGDTQYF. The DNA is as follows: TGCAGCGTTGAAGGGACAGGGGAGGGAGATACGCAGTATTTT. The chain employs TRBV29-1 and TRBJ2-3; a stretch of 9 junction bases matches TRBD1. Sequences SQVTM (CDR1) and ANQGSEA (CDR2) are obtained from the germline V gene. The cysteine opens and the phenylalanine closes a CDR3 of 14 amino acids. Just CDR3 DNA is preserved here, 42 bases in frame from base 1. Clipping removes 1 base from V and 5 bases from J, with 4 as the unmatched junction base count.